This T cell receptor beta chain stems from a study of T cells in narcolepsy. The data were produced by immunoSEQ multiplex PCR, yet TCRdb's version contains in-frame clones alone and is incomplete. The sample contains fewer than 40,000 clones, approximately 80% of which appear only once. Unmatched junction bases numbered 5, after V lost 5 bases and J lost 1 base. The CDR3 has 14 amino acids. The germline CDR1 and CDR2 sequences are SGHTS and YDEGEE. The receptor was derived from a human donor with narcolepsy. The rearrangement uses TRBV5-8 and TRBJ1-1; 7 bases are shared with TRBD1. The sample was CD45RA- memory CD4+ T cells from PBMCs. The CDR3 DNA follows: TGTGCCAGCAGTTTCCGGGACAGGAACACTGAAGCTTTCTTT. Amino acid sequence: CASSFRDRNTEAFF.